These 4 T cell receptor beta chains share one sample of origin, sequenced in a study of long-term antiretroviral therapy in people with HIV. Survey-level immunoSEQ v3.0 assays were run. Data came from immunoSEQ multiplex PCR; TCRdb stores just in-frame clones and leaves some out. The sample includes 32,000 or so clones, 70% to 90% of them seen just once. Here the sequenced sample was unsorted PBMCs, taken approximately 3.3 years after starting antiretroviral therapy. All receptors come from a young man with HIV.

The V gene is TRBV28, the J gene TRBJ2-1; 11 nucleotides agree with TRBD2. V gave up 3 bases and J gave up 7 bases; unmatched junction bases: 5. CDR1 and CDR2 from the germline V gene are MDHEN and SYDVKM. The CDR3 spans 15 residues. The CDR3 here is CASSLGLADSNEQFF. Written as DNA, the CDR3 is TGTGCCAGCAGTTTGGGACTAGCGGATTCAAATGAGCAGTTCTTC.

V gene TRBV7-3 combines with J gene TRBJ1-1, with a possible D match to TRBD1 (6 bases). The V and J ends lost 5 bases and 1 base respectively, with 17 bases between them. The CDR3 totals 16 residues. Germline CDR1 reads SGHTA; CDR2 reads FQGTGA. For the CDR3, the DNA is TGTGCCAGCAGCCCCGGGGGGGCGCGGGGGAACACTGAAGCTTTCTTT. Its translation is CASSPGGARGNTEAFF. Supplemented by reference TRBV7-3 and TRBJ1-1, the full variable domain reads GAGVSQTPSNKVTEKGKYVELRCDPISGHTALYWYRQSLGQGPEFLIYFQGTGAADDSGLPNDRFFAVRPEGSVSTLKIQRTERGDSAVYLCASSPGGARGNTEAFFGQGTRLTVV.

The chain combines TRBV4-3 with TRBJ2-7; 7 nucleotides align to TRBD2. The CDR3 runs to 13 residues. The V and J ends lost 5 bases and 6 bases, in that order; junction bases with no gene match: 7. In germline, CDR1 is LGHNA, CDR2 YSLEER. CDR3 DNA: TGCGCCAGCAGCTATAAAACGGGGGGCGAGCAGTACTTC. This codes for CASSYKTGGEQYF.

The chain is built from TRBV7-6 and TRBJ1-4; D gene uncertain. Trimming took off 4 bases at V and 6 bases at J, with 9 bases between the two ends. The CDR3 covers 13 residues. Germline loops: CDR1 SGHVS, CDR2 FNYEAQ. The DNA for the CDR3 is TGTGCCAGCAGCTCTCACAACTATGAAAAACTGTTTTTT. Its protein is CASSSHNYEKLFF.